The 20 T cell receptor beta chains below were found in one sample sequenced in a study of blood T cell repertoires in COVID-19. The data were produced by immunoSEQ multiplex PCR, yet TCRdb's version contains in-frame clones alone and is incomplete. The sample consists of around 300,000 clones, around 89% of them appearing once. Sequencing was done on a sample of PBMCs or T cells enriched from blood (not recorded which). The receptor set was obtained from a woman younger than 35 who had recovered from COVID-19.

The table lists this clone with a count of one. The J gene is TRBJ2-3, the V gene TRBV5-1; D not certain. V dropped 1 base and J dropped 0 bases, with 9 bases sitting between them. The CDR3 is made up of 15 amino acids. The germline V gene has CDR1 SGHRS and CDR2 YFSETQ. The CDR3 protein is CASSLYSPSTDTQYF. CDR3 bases: TGCGCCAGCAGCTTGTACAGCCCTAGCACAGATACGCAGTATTTT.

The chain couples TRBV3-1 (or the pseudogene TRBV3-2) to TRBJ2-4; no firm D call. Trimming cost V 1 base and J 6 bases, with 10 bases left between them. Per the germline V gene, CDR1 is LGHDT and CDR2 is YNNKEL (reference sequence). The CDR3 covers 14 residues. The DNA for the CDR3 is TGTGCCAGCAGCCAAGTCTCTCGCGGAAACATTCAGTACTTC. Translated: CASSQVSRGNIQYF.

The rearrangement links TRBV2 to TRBJ2-1; TRBD2 is a possible D gene (6 bases). Looked up from germline, CDR1 is SNHLY and CDR2 is FYNNEI. The CDR3 length is 16 residues. Deletions cut 5 bases from V and 3 bases from J, with 17 bases between. The CDR3 protein is CASSTLRLVNYNEQFF. The CDR3 nucleotides are TGTGCCAGCAGTACACTTAGACTAGTTAACTACAATGAGCAGTTCTTC.

This clone was observed a single time. V usage is TRBV2 and J usage is TRBJ1-2; TRBD1 aligns across 7 bases. The V segment lost 7 bases and the J segment 7 bases; nucleotides outside the gene matches: 6. Germline V gene lookup returns CDR1 SNHLY and CDR2 FYNNEI. The CDR3 length is 12 residues. The CDR3 loop reads CASIQGVGGYTF. The CDR3, as DNA: TGTGCCAGCATTCAGGGGGTGGGTGGCTACACCTTC. The variable domain in full, completed from reference TRBV2 and TRBJ1-2, reads EPEVTQTPSHQVTQMGQEVILRCVPISNHLYFYWYRQILGQKVEFLVSFYNNEISEKSEIFDDQFSVERPDGSNFTLKIRSTKLEDSAMYFCASIQGVGGYTFGSGTRLTVV.

V and J are TRBV5-5 and TRBJ1-4; D might be TRBD1 (5 bases). Germline V lookup: CDR1 SGHKS, CDR2 YYEKEE (reference sequence). Trimming took 0 bases from V and 8 from J, leaving 14 bases between them. This CDR3 contains 15 residues. CDR3 sequence reads: CASSLGGGAWEKLFF. The CDR3 DNA reads TGTGCCAGCAGCTTGGGGGGCGGGGCCTGGGAAAAACTGTTTTTT.

The chain recombines TRBV11-2 with TRBJ2-3; 8 nucleotides align to TRBD2. V lost 5 bases to trimming and J lost 4 bases; unmatched junction nucleotides: 11. Germline V gene lookup returns CDR1 SGHAT and CDR2 FQNNGV. This CDR3 contains 16 residues. In nucleotides, the CDR3 is TGTGCCAGCAGCCGGTTGCGGGGGGTATTGGCAGATACGCAGTATTTT. Protein sequence: CASSRLRGVLADTQYF.

V gene TRBV2 combines with J gene TRBJ2-5; TRBD2 agrees at 11 bases. The length of the CDR3 is 13 residues. Germline trimming cut 11 bases from V and 4 bases from J; bases unmatched to any gene: 6. In germline, CDR1 is SNHLY, CDR2 FYNNEI. As DNA, the CDR3 is TGTGCCGGCCCTAGCGGGGGGACAGAGACCCAGTACTTC. This gives the protein CAGPSGGTETQYF. The whole variable domain, filled in from reference TRBV2 and TRBJ2-5, reads EPEVTQTPSHQVTQMGQEVILRCVPISNHLYFYWYRQILGQKVEFLVSFYNNEISEKSEIFDDQFSVERPDGSNFTLKIRSTKLEDSAMYFCAGPSGGTETQYFGPGTRLLVL.

This clone was detected only once. The rearrangement uses TRBV28 and TRBJ1-3, with D possibly being TRBD1 (6 bases). Trimming took 2 bases from V and 2 from J, leaving 7 bases between them. Germline values: CDR1 MDHEN, CDR2 SYDVKM. The CDR3 totals 14 residues. The CDR3 reads CASSLPGAGNTIYF. The CDR3 region has the DNA TGTGCCAGCAGTTTACCAGGGGCTGGAAACACCATATATTTT.

The chain couples TRBV5-8 to TRBJ1-2; D unresolved. The CDR3 consists of 14 residues. V lost 1 base and J lost 8, with 15 bases in between. Germline assignment: CDR1 SGHTS and CDR2 YDEGEE. This CDR3 reads CASSLSVGSGGYTF. Written as DNA, the CDR3 is TGTGCCAGCAGCTTGTCTGTAGGGAGCGGAGGCTACACCTTC.

This clone came up a few times. The CDR3 is CATTYSHLAKNIQYF. CDR3 DNA: TGTGCCACCACTTACAGCCACCTAGCCAAAAACATTCAGTACTTC. This chain connects TRBV24-1 to TRBJ2-4; D not certain. Germline V CDR1 and CDR2: KGHDR, SFDVKD. V dropped 8 bases and J dropped 0 bases, with 13 bases sitting between them. The CDR3 runs 15 residues.

The chain employs TRBV2 and TRBJ2-1; 10 nucleotides align to TRBD1. V was clipped by 5 bases and J by 6 bases; unmatched bases: 4. This CDR3 comprises 14 residues. Germline V gene lookup returns CDR1 SNHLY and CDR2 FYNNEI. CDR3 nucleotides: TGTGCCAGCAGTTTGGACAGGGGGGGCAATGAGCAGTTCTTC. It specifies CASSLDRGGNEQFF.

V is TRBV19 and J is TRBJ1-4; possibly TRBD1 for D (6 bases). V shed 9 bases and J shed 0 bases, with 14 bases lying between them. This CDR3 comprises 15 residues. Germline CDR1 and CDR2: LNHDA and SQIVND (reference sequence). The CDR3 protein is CASTWTASTNEKLFF. In DNA form, the CDR3 reads TGTGCCAGCACTTGGACAGCTTCAACTAATGAAAAACTGTTTTTT.

DNA for the CDR3: TGTGCCAGCAGCTCAAAGGGACAGGGGGCTATGGTTGAAAACATTCAGTACTTC. Translated, it gives CASSSKGQGAMVENIQYF. The J gene is TRBJ2-4, the V gene TRBV11-2, with 12 bases aligning to TRBD1. The J segment lost 5 bases and the V segment lost 4 bases, leaving 12 bases of the junction unmatched. The germline gives CDR1 SGHAT, CDR2 FQNNGV. This CDR3 region has 18 residues.

The rearrangement uses TRBV19 and TRBJ1-3; 7 positions match TRBD1. CDR1 and CDR2 (germline): LNHDA, SQIVND (reference sequence). The length of the CDR3 is 14 residues. V dropped 7 bases and J dropped 2; count of bases not matched to a gene: 5. The CDR3 region is CASKLGQPGNTIYF. The CDR3 DNA reads as TGTGCCAGTAAGCTGGGACAGCCTGGAAACACCATATATTTT.

The rearrangement links TRBV19 to TRBJ2-7, with 7 bases that match TRBD1. CDR3 length: 15 residues. V lost 3 bases to trimming and J lost 1 base; unmatched junction nucleotides: 6. Germline loops: CDR1 LNHDA, CDR2 SQIVND (reference sequence). The CDR3 loop is CASSISTGESYEQYF. CDR3 DNA: TGTGCCAGTAGTATCTCCACAGGGGAATCCTACGAGCAGTACTTC.

This clone was observed a single time. V usage is TRBV30 and J usage is TRBJ1-6; TRBD1 matches 10 bases. The V gene's germline CDR1 is GTSNPN and CDR2 SVGIG (reference sequence). The length of the CDR3 is 14 residues. V shed 3 bases, J shed 7 bases, and the junction held 3 bases outside the gene matches. The CDR3 DNA reads TGTGCCTGGAGCCTGGGACAGGGGAATTCACCCCTCCACTTT. It yields the protein CAWSLGQGNSPLHF.

V usage is TRBV5-6 and J usage is TRBJ2-5; D is perhaps TRBD1 (5 bases). Germline V gives CDR1 SGHDT, CDR2 YYEEEE. The CDR3 consists of 15 residues. Trimming took 5 bases from V and 5 from J, leaving 19 bases between them. The chain's CDR3 is CASRETDSPRETQYF. The CDR3 bases are TGTGCCAGCAGAGAGACAGATTCCCCCAGGGAGACCCAGTACTTC.

V usage is TRBV18 and J usage is TRBJ1-2; 8 bases line up with TRBD1. After removal of 6 bases from V and 8 bases from J, the junction contained 11 bases not matched to a gene. This CDR3 comprises 14 residues. Germline V gene lookup returns CDR1 KGHSH and CDR2 LQKENI. CDR3 loop: CASSPDRGGGGYTF. The CDR3 DNA is TGTGCCAGCTCGCCTGACAGGGGTGGTGGAGGCTACACCTTC.

This clone has ten or more counts. In DNA, the CDR3 is TGTGCCAGCAAAGGGGACAGTAAAGCCTATGGCTACACCTTC. Protein: CASKGDSKAYGYTF. The V gene is TRBV6-5, the J gene TRBJ1-2; the match to TRBD1 covers 7 bases. The V gene end was trimmed by 7 bases and the J gene end by 4 bases; junction bases not matched to a gene: 9. The CDR3 loop spans 14 amino acids. In germline, CDR1 is MNHEY, CDR2 SVGAGI.

This sequence joins TRBV19 and TRBJ1-4; D ambiguous. This CDR3 comprises 14 residues. The V gene's germline CDR1 is LNHDA and CDR2 SQIVND (reference sequence). The V gene lost 3 bases and the J gene lost 4 bases, with 9 bases spanning the gap. CDR3 region: CASSIRSVNEKLFF. In nucleotides, the CDR3 is TGTGCCAGTAGTATTCGGTCGGTTAATGAAAAACTGTTTTTT.